These 29 T cell receptor beta chains were all obtained from the same sample, sequenced in a study. Treg sorting used a CD4+CD25+CD127-/low gate. One entry per CDR3 protein results from TCRdb running MiXCR on the 5' RACE reads. The sample lists 46,000 or so distinct CDR3 sequences; 22% were seen once. The sequencing input was Tregs sorted from a lymph node. These TCRs come from a female donor with breast cancer.

This sequence joins TRBV5-5 and TRBJ1-6; weak D call: TRBD1 (5 bases). Germline CDR1 reads SGHKS; CDR2 reads YYEKEE (reference sequence). Trimming pared 4 bases from V and 4 bases from J, leaving 15 bases between. CDR3 length: 16 residues. CDR3 in amino acids: CASSPRGGLYNSPLHF. Written as DNA, the CDR3 is TGTGCCAGCAGCCCACGCGGGGGACTATATAATTCACCCCTCCACTTT.

V usage is TRBV6-5 and J usage is TRBJ2-2; D unresolved. V was pared by 6 bases and J by 6 bases, with 11 bases between. The CDR3 is made up of 13 amino acids. Germline V gene sequence: CDR1 MNHEY, CDR2 SVGAGI. The chain's CDR3 is CASSPSLPGELFF. The CDR3 DNA sequence: TGTGCCAGCAGCCCTAGTCTTCCCGGGGAGCTGTTTTTT.

Concerning this clonotype: A much larger clone lies one base from this, so it may be a read error. The chain carries TRBV5-1 and TRBJ1-1, with D hard to call. CDR3 length: 14 residues. V was clipped by 1 base and J by 5 bases, with 12 bases between them. Germline CDR1 is SGHRS and CDR2 is YFSETQ. CDR3 region: CASSLLNMWTEAFF. CDR3 bases: TGCGCCAGCAGCTTGTTGAACATGTGGACTGAAGCTTTCTTT.

This sequence joins TRBV6-1 and TRBJ1-4; D remains ambiguous. Trimming removed 11 bases at V and 0 bases at J, with 16 bases between. The CDR3 loop spans 15 amino acids. Germline lookup yields CDR1 MNHNS and CDR2 SASEGT. The CDR3 region is CAGKTNRATNEKLFF. Here the CDR3 DNA reads TGTGCCGGCAAGACAAACAGAGCAACTAATGAAAAACTGTTTTTT.

The chain couples TRBV7-2 to TRBJ2-1; D is perhaps TRBD2 (6 bases). Germline assignment: CDR1 SGHTA and CDR2 FQGNSA. V was pared by 6 bases and J by 3 bases, with 9 bases between. CDR3 length equals 13 residues. The CDR3 loop reads CASSLTSYNEQFF. In nucleotides, the CDR3 is TGTGCCAGCAGTTTGACTAGCTACAATGAGCAGTTCTTC.

As for this clonotype: Compared with germline, one end of the junction differs, possibly owing to a read error. V and J are TRBV4-1 and TRBJ2-2; a weak D match, TRBD2 (6 bases). CDR3 size: 15 residues. The V gene's germline CDR1 is MGHRA and CDR2 YSYEKL. The CDR3 nucleotides read TGCGCCGGCAGCATTTCGGGAGCGAACACCGGGGAGCTGTTTTTT. Translating it yields CAGSISGANTGELFF.

Ten or more counts support this clonotype. The chain couples TRBV27 to TRBJ2-7; D possibly corresponds to TRBD2 (6 bases). The CDR3 loop spans 14 amino acids. Looked up from germline, CDR1 is MNHEY and CDR2 is SMNVEV (reference sequence). The ends were cut back, 4 bases at V and 6 bases at J, with 16 bases in the middle. The CDR3 region has the DNA TGTGCCAGCAGTTACGGCGGGGTGGGGCGCGAGCAGTACTTC. It is translated as CASSYGGVGREQYF.

This clonotype was seen ten or more times. The chain couples TRBV7-6 to TRBJ2-3; 8 bases fit TRBD1. This CDR3 is built from 14 residues. The V gene's germline CDR1 is SGHVS and CDR2 FNYEAQ. V shed 5 bases, J shed 2 bases, and the junction held 3 bases outside the gene matches. As DNA, the CDR3 is TGTGCCAGCAGCCGGACAGGGCCCACAGATACGCAGTATTTT. This sequence encodes CASSRTGPTDTQYF.

This chain links TRBV9 with TRBJ2-2, with TRBD2 identical over 13 bases. Trimming removed 4 bases from V and 1 base from J; junction bases left unmatched: 7. This CDR3 is 18 amino acids long. Germline values: CDR1 SGDLS, CDR2 YYNGEE. CDR3: CASSHPTSGGVNTGELFF. The DNA of the CDR3 is TGTGCCAGCAGCCATCCTACTAGCGGGGGGGTGAACACCGGGGAGCTGTTTTTT.

This clonotype has at least ten counts. This chain links TRBV4-2 with TRBJ2-3; no clear D. V was pared by 1 base and J by 0 bases, with 8 bases between. The CDR3 is 15 residues long. The V gene's germline CDR1 is LGHNA and CDR2 YNFKEQ. The CDR3 DNA reads as TGTGCCAGCAGCCAAGGACAACCTAGCACAGATACGCAGTATTTT. Translating gives CASSQGQPSTDTQYF.

This clonotype occurred a few times. The chain combines TRBV4-1 with TRBJ2-7; D is perhaps TRBD1 or TRBD2 (5 bases each). The V and J ends lost 4 bases and 0 bases respectively, with 13 bases between them. The germline V gene has CDR1 MGHRA and CDR2 YSYEKL. There are 15 residues in the CDR3. CDR3 bases: TGCGCCAGCAGCCCCCGTGGGGGAAGCTCCTACGAGCAGTACTTC. Translating it yields CASSPRGGSSYEQYF.

There are a few counts of this clonotype. The chain links TRBV5-6 to TRBJ2-1, with D tentatively TRBD1 (6 bases). The ends were cut back, 7 bases at V and 9 bases at J, with 14 bases in the middle. The CDR3 has 12 amino acids. Germline CDR1 reads SGHDT; CDR2 reads YYEEEE. The CDR3 spells CASGRTALEQFF. The CDR3 DNA is TGTGCCAGCGGCAGGACAGCCCTTGAGCAGTTCTTC.

On this clonotype itself: This clone may be a read error of a much larger clone one base away. The rearrangement uses TRBV6-6 and TRBJ2-1; D is possibly TRBD2 (6 bases). Germline V gives CDR1 MNHNY, CDR2 SVGAGI (reference sequence). The CDR3 has 15 residues. Trimming pared 2 bases from V and 6 bases from J, leaving 14 bases between. CDR3 sequence: CASSYLLTGVNEQFF. Here the CDR3 DNA reads TGTGCCAGCAGTTACCTCCTAACGGGAGTCAATGAGCAGTTCTTC.

Turning to this clonotype: A much larger clone differs from this one at a single base, so this may be a read error. The gene calls are TRBV2 and TRBJ1-5; 8 positions match TRBD1. Germline loops: CDR1 SNHLY, CDR2 FYNNEI. The CDR3 contains 14 residues. The CDR3 coding sequence is TGTACCAGCACTGGACAGGGTCGGAGTCAGCCCCAGCATTTT. This codes for CTSTGQGRSQPQHF.

This clonotype was seen a few times. The V gene is TRBV20-1, the J gene TRBJ2-7, with D possibly matching TRBD2 (6 bases). V dropped 6 bases and J dropped 4 bases, with 25 bases sitting between them. The CDR3 runs to 16 residues. The V gene's germline CDR1 is DFQATT and CDR2 SNEGSKA (reference sequence). The CDR3 nucleotides are TGCAGTGCGCCGACCCGGGGGACTTCGATCGCATACGAGCAGTACTTC. The encoded protein is CSAPTRGTSIAYEQYF.

As for this clonotype: A much larger clone sits a single nucleotide away, making a read error possible. Since no conserved phenylalanine or tryptophan closes the CDR3, a read error is the likely cause. V gene TRBV12-3 or TRBV12-4 combines with J gene TRBJ2-5, with TRBD2 as a possible D gene (6 bases). V was shortened by 7 bases and J by 2 bases, with 11 bases between the two germline ends. This CDR3 spans 13 amino acids. The CDR3 reads CASMESGQETQYS. The CDR3 bases are TGTGCCAGCATGGAGAGCGGGCAAGAGACCCAGTACTCC.

This rearrangement joins TRBV9 to TRBJ1-4, with 9 bases matching TRBD1. The CDR3 is 15 residues long. V lost 0 bases, J lost 5 bases, and 2 bases stayed unmatched. The germline CDR1 and CDR2 sequences are SGDLS and YYNGEE. In nucleotides, the CDR3 is TGTGCCAGCAGCGTAGCGGGACAGGGAAATGAAAAACTGTTTTTT. It encodes CASSVAGQGNEKLFF.

The genes are TRBV3-1 and TRBJ2-4; no clear D gene. The CDR3 loop spans 12 amino acids. V dropped 5 bases and J dropped 4 bases, with 6 bases sitting between them. Germline V gene sequence: CDR1 LGHDT, CDR2 YNNKEL (reference sequence). In DNA, the CDR3 is TGTGCCAGCAGCGGGAAAAAAAACATTCAGTACTTC. Its protein product is CASSGKKNIQYF.

This clonotype appeared a few times. J is TRBJ2-1 and V is TRBV11-2; the D is unclear. Trimming shortened V by 3 bases and J by 7 bases, and 16 bases separated the two germline ends. Germline values: CDR1 SGHAT, CDR2 FQNNGV. CDR3 size: 15 residues. The DNA for the CDR3 is TGTGCCAGCAGCTTTAGGGCCGCGCTTAGTAATGAGCAGTTCTTC. It yields the protein CASSFRAALSNEQFF.

The chain joins TRBV2 to TRBJ1-5, with D possibly TRBD1 on 5 matching bases. Deletions cut 2 bases from V and 3 bases from J, with 11 bases between. CDR3 length: 15 residues. Germline CDR1 SNHLY, CDR2 FYNNEI. The CDR3 protein is CASSERGFDNQPQHF. The DNA of the CDR3 is TGTGCCAGCAGTGAAAGGGGATTCGACAATCAGCCCCAGCATTTT.

This clonotype was observed a few times. The chain joins TRBV14 to TRBJ2-3; D unresolved. V lost 3 bases to trimming and J lost 0 bases, with 4 bases between them. Looked up from germline, CDR1 is SGHDN and CDR2 is FVKESK. The CDR3 length is 13 residues. The CDR3 DNA reads as TGTGCCAGCAGCCAGGGAAGCACAGATACGCAGTATTTT. This sequence encodes CASSQGSTDTQYF.

This chain links TRBV12-3 or TRBV12-4 with TRBJ1-5; tentatively, D is TRBD1 (6 bases). V shed 2 bases and J shed 6 bases, with 11 bases lying between them. The CDR3 extends over 14 amino acids. CDR3 DNA sequence: TGTGCCAGCAGTTTACTTACAGGGAGTCAGCCCCAGCATTTT. Amino acids: CASSLLTGSQPQHF.

This rearrangement joins TRBV6-2 or TRBV6-3 to TRBJ2-1; the D is unclear. Germline CDR1 reads MNHEY; CDR2 reads SVGEGT. V was pared by 4 bases and J by 2 bases, with 12 bases between. This CDR3 is built from 15 residues. In DNA form, the CDR3 reads TGTGCCAGCAGTTCCTCCGAAGGCGCCTACAATGAGCAGTTCTTC. Its translation is CASSSSEGAYNEQFF.

This clonotype was recorded many times. The V and J genes are TRBV4-1 and TRBJ2-7; 8 nucleotides align to TRBD2. Losses at the gene ends were 5 bases for V and 6 bases for J; bases not matched to a gene: 9. CDR3 length: 14 amino acids. Germline-derived CDR1 and CDR2 are MGHRA and YSYEKL. In nucleotides, the CDR3 is TGCGCCAGCAGCGGAACGGGGACTAGAAGCGAGCAGTACTTC. Translation gives CASSGTGTRSEQYF.

The J gene is TRBJ2-1, the V gene TRBV12-3 or TRBV12-4, with 7 bases matching TRBD2. This CDR3 region has 12 residues. V dropped 7 bases and J dropped 5; count of bases not matched to a gene: 2. The CDR3 is CASTLADNEQFF. The CDR3 region has the DNA TGTGCCAGCACTCTAGCGGACAATGAGCAGTTCTTC.

This clonotype was found many times. The chain is built from TRBV9 and TRBJ1-3; D is perhaps TRBD1 (5 bases). V shed 0 bases and J shed 2 bases, with 9 bases lying between them. CDR3 size: 15 residues. Germline V lookup: CDR1 SGDLS, CDR2 YYNGEE. CDR3 nucleotide sequence: TGTGCCAGCAGCGTAGTGGGGGGAGCTGGAAACACCATATATTTT. Translated, it gives CASSVVGGAGNTIYF.

The chain links TRBV7-9 to TRBJ2-1; D could derive from TRBD1 or TRBD2 (5 bases each). Germline CDR1 SEHNR, CDR2 FQNEAQ (reference sequence). The CDR3 consists of 16 residues. V was clipped by 2 bases and J by 8 bases, with 19 bases between them. CDR3 sequence reads: CASSLFTGTRDDEQFF. CDR3 in DNA: TGTGCCAGCAGCTTATTTACCGGGACCCGAGACGATGAGCAGTTCTTC.

This clonotype was seen more than once but under ten times. The chain joins TRBV5-1 to TRBJ2-7; perhaps D is TRBD1 or TRBD2 (5 bases each). CDR3 length: 13 residues. From germline, CDR1 is SGHRS and CDR2 YFSETQ. V was trimmed by 5 bases and J by 6 bases, leaving 15 bases between them. The CDR3 region has the DNA TGCGCCAGCAGGCGAATTCCTGGGGGCGAGCAGTACTTC. Protein sequence: CASRRIPGGEQYF.

Comment on this clonotype: The junction does not match germline at one end; this may be a read error. The V and J genes are TRBV20-1 and TRBJ1-2; the D gene is possibly TRBD1 (5 bases). This CDR3 is built from 15 residues. Germline loops: CDR1 DFQATT, CDR2 SNEGSKA (reference sequence). This chain's CDR3 is CGASGGRPRSGGYTF. The CDR3 DNA is TGCGGTGCTAGTGGGGGACGACCAAGATCGGGAGGCTACACCTTC.